Listed here are 8 T cell receptor beta chains from one sample, sequenced in a study of T-cell memory formation after mild COVID-19. TCRdb fed the 5' RACE reads into MiXCR, producing one record per CDR3 protein. The sample holds some 150,000 distinct CDR3 sequences, about 6.1% seen once. Material for sequencing was PBMCs or a T cell subset sorted from them (not recorded which). These receptors were obtained from an adult woman who had mild COVID-19 (a few samples of this study predate the infection). Cell type and time point are not known.

This clonotype showed up just a few times. This chain links TRBV20-1 with TRBJ2-1; 8 bases are shared with TRBD2. From germline, CDR1 is DFQATT and CDR2 SNEGSKA (reference sequence). The CDR3 spans 16 residues. After removal of 5 bases from V and 2 bases from J, the junction contained 11 bases not matched to a gene. The CDR3 region is CSAGDARSGTYNEQFF. For the CDR3, the DNA is TGCAGTGCTGGCGACGCACGTAGCGGGACCTACAATGAGCAGTTCTTC.

This clonotype was detected many times. The chain links TRBV19 to TRBJ2-1, with TRBD2 identical over 13 bases. The J segment lost 9 bases and the V segment lost 3 bases, leaving 5 bases of the junction unmatched. The CDR3 runs 15 residues. Per germline, CDR1 LNHDA and CDR2 SQIVND (reference sequence). CDR3: CASSIGLAGVLEQFF. For the CDR3, the DNA is TGTGCCAGTAGTATCGGACTAGCGGGAGTTCTTGAGCAGTTCTTC.

This clonotype appeared many times. The rearrangement joins TRBV29-1 to TRBJ2-5; maybe TRBD2 (5 bases). The CDR3 consists of 13 residues. Trimming removed 5 bases from V and 0 bases from J, with 10 bases in between. CDR1 is SQVTM and CDR2 is ANQGSEA in the germline V gene. CDR3 DNA sequence: TGCAGCGTTAGGAGGTCTCACCAAGAGACCCAGTACTTC. Its translation is CSVRRSHQETQYF. The full variable domain, rest sourced from reference TRBV29-1 and TRBJ2-5, is SAVISQKPSRDICQRGTSLTIQCQVDSQVTMMFWYRQQPGQSLTLIATANQGSEATYESGFVIDKFPISRPNLTFSTLTVSNMSPEDSSIYLCSVRRSHQETQYFGPGTRLLVL.

The V call is TRBV12-3 or TRBV12-4, the J call TRBJ1-1; 8 bases match TRBD1. With 3 bases clipped from V and 1 base from J, the junction kept 4 bases outside the gene matches. This CDR3 region has 15 residues. The CDR3 coding sequence is TGTGCCAGCAGTTTCGCAGGGACAGGGAACACTGAAGCTTTCTTT. Translated: CASSFAGTGNTEAFF.

This chain joins TRBV3-1 and TRBJ2-1, with D perhaps matching TRBD1 (6 bases). V was clipped by 4 bases and J by 4 bases, with 14 bases between them. The germline gives CDR1 LGHDT, CDR2 YNNKEL (reference sequence). This CDR3 contains 15 residues. CDR3 sequence: CASSRGRGTYNEQFF. CDR3 DNA: TGTGCCAGCAGCCGGGGAAGGGGGACGTACAATGAGCAGTTCTTC.

The chain joins TRBV5-6 to TRBJ2-1, with D perhaps matching TRBD1 or TRBD2 (6 bases each). Between the trimmed V and J ends, which lost 0 bases and 3 bases, there was a span of 13 bases. CDR1 and CDR2 from the germline V gene are SGHDT and YYEEEE. CDR3 size: 16 residues. The CDR3 spells CASSLVAEGVYNEQFF. DNA of the CDR3: TGTGCCAGCAGCTTGGTTGCGGAGGGGGTCTACAATGAGCAGTTCTTC.

Ten or more counts support this clonotype. This CDR3 reads CASSLVQSGGQPQHF. The CDR3 DNA reads as TGTGCCAGCAGTTTAGTTCAGTCAGGGGGCCAGCCCCAGCATTTT. This chain joins TRBV12-3 or TRBV12-4 and TRBJ1-5; TRBD1 matches 8 bases. V was clipped by 1 base and J by 7 bases; unmatched bases: 6. The length of the CDR3 is 15 residues.

V gene TRBV24-1 combines with J gene TRBJ2-7; D is ambiguous. Trimming took off 4 bases at V and 7 bases at J, with 13 bases between the two ends. CDR3 length: 13 residues. Germline V CDR1 and CDR2: KGHDR, SFDVKD. CDR3 in DNA: TGTGCCACCAGTGACCCGTCCCACGGGGAGCAGTACTTC. Translated, it gives CATSDPSHGEQYF.